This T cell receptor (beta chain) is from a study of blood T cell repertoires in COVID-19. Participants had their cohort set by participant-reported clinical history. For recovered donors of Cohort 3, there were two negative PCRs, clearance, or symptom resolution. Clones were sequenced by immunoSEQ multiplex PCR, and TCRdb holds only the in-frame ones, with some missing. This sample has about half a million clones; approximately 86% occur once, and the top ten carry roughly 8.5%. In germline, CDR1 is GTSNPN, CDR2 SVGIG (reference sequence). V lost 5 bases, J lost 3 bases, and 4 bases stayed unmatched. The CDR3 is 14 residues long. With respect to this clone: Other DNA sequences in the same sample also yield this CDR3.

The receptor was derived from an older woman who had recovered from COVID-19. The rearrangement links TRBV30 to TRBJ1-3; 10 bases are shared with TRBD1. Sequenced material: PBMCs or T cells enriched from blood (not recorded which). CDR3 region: CAWSTGGIGNTIYF. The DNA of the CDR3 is TGTGCCTGGTCGACAGGGGGCATTGGAAACACCATATATTTT.